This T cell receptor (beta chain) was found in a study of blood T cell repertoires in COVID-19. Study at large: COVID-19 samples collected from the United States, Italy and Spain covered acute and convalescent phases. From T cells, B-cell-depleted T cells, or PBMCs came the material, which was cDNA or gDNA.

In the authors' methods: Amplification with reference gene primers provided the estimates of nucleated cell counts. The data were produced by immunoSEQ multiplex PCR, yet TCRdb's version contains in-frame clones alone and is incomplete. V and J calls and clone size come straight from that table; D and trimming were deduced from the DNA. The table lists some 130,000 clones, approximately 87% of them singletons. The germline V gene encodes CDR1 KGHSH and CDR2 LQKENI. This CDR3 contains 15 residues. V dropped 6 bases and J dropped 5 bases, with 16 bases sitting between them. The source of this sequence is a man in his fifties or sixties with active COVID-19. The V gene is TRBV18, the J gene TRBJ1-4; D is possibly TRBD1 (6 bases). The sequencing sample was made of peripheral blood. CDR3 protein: CASSLRTVQNEKLFF. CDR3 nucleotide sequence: TGTGCCAGCTCGCTACGGACAGTCCAAAATGAAAAACTGTTTTTT.